This T cell receptor beta chain was profiled in a study of T cell responses to AZD1222 COVID-19 vaccine (TCRdb year 2021). With respect to the entire study: A total of approximately 230 trial participants underwent TCR sequencing, of whom 200 to 220 received two doses of AZD1222 and 26 received two doses of the MenACWY control vaccine. Enrollment into the trials was organized by age into subgroups of 18-55, 56-69 and 70-plus years, and those subgroups contained 148, 28 and 57 TCR-sequenced participants, respectively. Paper-wide results and their limitations: Conclusions about previously exposed vaccinees were limited because only six AZD1222 recipients were SARS-CoV-2 seropositive at baseline. The 56-69-year group was small, and its depth increase did not reach significance, likely because of low power. A significant rise in spike-specific TCR breadth and depth was observed after two AZD1222 doses relative to day 0 and relative to MenACWY recipients. Epitopes outside the regions mutated in the B.1.351 and B.1.1.7 variants were reportedly recognized by nearly half of the unique spike-specific TCRs. Because no samples from the day 14 peak response were available, repertoires could be characterized only after the peak T cell response. Most participants were white British and females outnumbered males, and the authors suggested that clonal diversity may have been underestimated. Vaccine-associated CD4 TCRs spanned the whole spike protein, with dominant responses in regions 160-218 and 743-854.

Interpreted using the paper, the time point label stands for: about 28 days (+/-7) after the second vaccine dose. AZD1222 recipients with second doses at about 4 weeks or about 12 weeks were pooled, because spike-specific TCR depth and breadth did not differ between schedules. Vaccinee samples were obtained from the UK trials COV001 and COV002, which included a single-blind randomized controlled phase 2/3 trial of AZD1222 (ChAdOx1 nCoV-19) in healthy adults. For TCRbeta chain sequencing, PBMC samples from trial participants were taken at day 0 and at day 28 after the second dose. Cut back by 1 base and 3 bases, the V and J ends lie 9 bases apart. The CDR3 numbers 14 residues from cysteine through phenylalanine. Only the CDR3 DNA stays, 42 bases, in frame from base 1. CDR1 and CDR2 are drawn from the germline V gene (reference sequence): LNHDA, SQIVND. The CDR3 regions of human TCRbeta chains were subjected to immunosequencing. The original pipeline was this. TCRs in the repertoires were matched against a reference library of SARS-CoV-2-specific TCRs that had been generated with the MIRA antigen-specificity platform. Breadth meant the fraction of unique TCRs that were SARS-CoV-2-associated, whereas depth meant the fraction of total T cells that were SARS-CoV-2-associated. Using the MIRA data, each spike-specific TCR was assigned both to the spike region to which the TCR was reactive and to a CD4 or CD8 class. Log10-transformed breadth and depth values were compared by one-way ANOVA with Sidak's multiple comparisons tests. TCRdb stores this immuneACCESS table with in-frame sequences only. Part of the clones is absent; in the studies checked, under half of the shortfall reflects unresolved V genes, and no reason is known for the rest. The V and J calls and clone size come from that table; D and trimming were worked out from the DNA. This sample lists roughly 200,000 clones; approximately 89% were detected once. Clones ranked in the top ten supply over 1.5% of the sample.

On this clone itself: The specificity of this receptor is unknown. One base away there is no much larger clone; base qualities are not given.

The TCR comes from an adult who received the AZD1222 COVID-19 vaccine. The chain employs TRBV19 and TRBJ1-1, with the D gene uncertain. Material: peripheral blood, obtained 28 days after the second AZD1222 dose. The CDR3 sequence is CASSIGERYTEAFF. The nucleotide sequence is given as TGTGCCAGTAGTATAGGTGAAAGGTACACTGAAGCTTTCTTT.